This is a list of T cell receptor beta chains from one sample in a study of shared T cell receptors in the human thymus. TCRdb's table, derived via immunoSEQ multiplex PCR, lists solely in-frame clones and lacks some. In the table there are some 400,000 clones, 85% to 95% of which are singletons. The sequenced sample consisted of thymocytes. The receptors stem from a human donor. CDR3s include the opening cysteine and the closing phenylalanine or tryptophan. D genes are given only for firm matches. Part of the rows lack a size; the others show once, few, many or a class for expanded clones.

V	J	length	D	size	DNA	CDR3
TRBV5-1	TRBJ1-4	15	.	.	TGCGCCAGCAGCTTCCTGACGGCTAATAATGAAAAACTGTTTTTT	CASSFLTANNEKLFF
TRBV6-5	TRBJ2-3	13	.	.	TGTGCCAGCAGGCAAGGGGGGTTAGATACGCAGTATTTT	CASRQGGLDTQYF
TRBV7-4	TRBJ2-1	18	.	.	TGTGCCAGCAGCCTACCCGACAGTGAGGGTAGCTCCTACAATGAGCAGTTCTTC	CASSLPDSEGSSYNEQFF
TRBV28	TRBJ1-1	15	TRBD1	.	TGTGCCACTATGAACACGGGACAGACTAACACTGAAGCTTTCTTT	CATMNTGQTNTEAFF
TRBV5-1	TRBJ2-6	15	.	.	TGCGCCAGCAGCTTGGGGCAGTCTGGGGCCAACGTCCTGACTTTC	CASSLGQSGANVLTF
TRBV5-1	TRBJ2-7	14	.	.	TGCGCCAGCAGCTTGGAACAGGAGGACTACGAGCAGTACTTC	CASSLEQEDYEQYF
TRBV15	TRBJ1-2	15	.	.	TGTGCCACCAGCAGAGATACCCCGGGGAGCTATGGCTACACCTTC	CATSRDTPGSYGYTF
TRBV7-3	TRBJ2-7	15	TRBD2	.	TGTGCCAGCAGCTTCAGACTAGCGGGAGCCTACGAGCAGTACTTC	CASSFRLAGAYEQYF
TRBV7-2	TRBJ2-1	19	TRBD2	.	TGTGCCAGCAGCTGGGGGACTAGAGGTGATGGTGGCTCCTACAATGAGCAGTTCTTC	CASSWGTRGDGGSYNEQFF
TRBV7-6	TRBJ2-1	17	TRBD1	.	TGTGCCAGCAGCGGGTCGGACAGGGTCCCTCCCTACAATGAGCAGTTCTTC	CASSGSDRVPPYNEQFF
TRBV2	TRBJ2-4	16	.	once	TGTGCCAGCAGTGAAAGGGCCCGCTCGGGCAAAAACATTCAGTACTTC	CASSERARSGKNIQYF
TRBV6-1	TRBJ1-1	18	TRBD1	.	TGTGCCAGCAGTGAACATCACCCTAAACGGGACAGGGGTGCTGAAGCTTTCTTT	CASSEHHPKRDRGAEAFF
TRBV4-3	TRBJ2-1	15	TRBD2	.	TGCGCCAGCAGGTCTGGGACTAGCGGACACAATGAGCAGTTCTTC	CASRSGTSGHNEQFF
TRBV14	TRBJ2-1	15	TRBD2	once	TGTGCCAGCAGCTCACTAGCGGGAGGTGGTCATGAGCAGTTCTTC	CASSSLAGGGHEQFF
TRBV7-8	TRBJ2-1	15	TRBD1	once	TGTGCCAGCAGCCCCGGACAGGGGGACTACAATGAGCAGTTCTTC	CASSPGQGDYNEQFF
TRBV7-2	TRBJ2-3	19	TRBD2	.	TGTGCTAGCAGCCGGACCCTCTCCCTTAGCGGGAGCCACACAGATACGCAGTATTTT	CASSRTLSLSGSHTDTQYF